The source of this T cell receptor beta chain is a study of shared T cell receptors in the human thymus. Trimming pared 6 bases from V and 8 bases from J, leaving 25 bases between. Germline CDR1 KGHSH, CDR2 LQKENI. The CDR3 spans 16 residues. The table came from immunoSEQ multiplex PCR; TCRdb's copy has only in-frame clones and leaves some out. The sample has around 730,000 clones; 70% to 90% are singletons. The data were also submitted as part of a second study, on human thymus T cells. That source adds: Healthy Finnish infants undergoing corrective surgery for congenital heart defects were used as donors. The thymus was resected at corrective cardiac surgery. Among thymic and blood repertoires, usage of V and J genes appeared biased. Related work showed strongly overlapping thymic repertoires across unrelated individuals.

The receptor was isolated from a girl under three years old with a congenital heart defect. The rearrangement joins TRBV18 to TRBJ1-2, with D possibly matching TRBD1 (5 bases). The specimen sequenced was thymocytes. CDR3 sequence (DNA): TGTGCCAGCTCCAAAGGGGAGCGGGGGACCTTGCAGGGCTACACCTTC. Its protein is CASSKGERGTLQGYTF.